The 9 T cell receptor beta chains reported below all come from one sample, sequenced in a study of vaccination and CD4 T cells after COVID-19. Treatment: approximately nine-day PBMC culture with coronavirus spike peptide pools or control peptides (ViraFEST assay). An Oncomine TCR Beta short-read assay was used to sequence the DNA from cultured CD4+ T cells. Using its own MiXCR run on the PCR reads, TCRdb lists one record per CDR3 protein. The sample lists approximately 15,000 distinct CDR3 sequences; roughly 71% were seen once. These receptors' targets are unknown. Specimen: CD4+ T cells from blood, cultured in vitro. Every receptor here comes from a human donor who had recovered from COVID-19.

This clonotype was recorded a few times. This chain joins TRBV19 and TRBJ1-2, with TRBD1 matching over 7 bases. The germline V gene has CDR1 LNHDA and CDR2 SQIVND (reference sequence). J was trimmed by 4 bases and V by 6 bases; bases with no gene match: 2. The CDR3 has 12 residues. The CDR3 coding sequence is TGTGCCAGTAGGAGGGACAGCTATGGCTACACCTTC. Its protein product is CASRRDSYGYTF.

V is TRBV7-6 and J is TRBJ2-7, with a possible D match to TRBD2 (7 bases). V dropped 1 base and J dropped 7 bases, with 17 bases sitting between them. The CDR3 runs to 15 residues. Germline CDR1 and CDR2: SGHVS and FNYEAQ. The CDR3 reads CASSLVGAGVGEQYF. CDR3 in DNA: TGTGCCAGCAGCTTAGTGGGGGCGGGAGTAGGGGAGCAGTACTTC.

The chain uses TRBV28 and TRBJ1-1; D remains unclear. This CDR3 spans 14 amino acids. The V end lost 3 bases, the J end lost 1 base, and 9 bases lay between the germline ends. Looked up from germline, CDR1 is MDHEN and CDR2 is SYDVKM. The CDR3 DNA is TGTGCCAGCAGTTTGTGGAGGAGGAACACTGAAGCTTTCTTT. Residues: CASSLWRRNTEAFF.

The chain joins TRBV29-1 to TRBJ1-2; D is ambiguous. This CDR3 has 14 amino acids. Trimming left V 1 base short and J 0 bases short, with 9 bases between. Germline CDR1 and CDR2: SQVTM and ANQGSEA. In DNA form, the CDR3 reads TGCAGCGTTGAAGTTGGCAGAACTAACTATGGCTACACCTTC. This sequence encodes CSVEVGRTNYGYTF.

The chain recombines TRBV6-1 with TRBJ1-1, with D unclear. V lost 2 bases and J lost 4, with 5 bases in between. The CDR3 has 12 residues. Germline loops: CDR1 MNHNS, CDR2 SASEGT. CDR3 DNA: TGTGCCAGCAGTGAACGGCCCACTGAAGCTTTCTTT. Amino acids: CASSERPTEAFF.

This sequence joins TRBV7-3 and TRBJ2-7; TRBD2 might be the D (5 bases). The CDR3 consists of 13 residues. Between the trimmed V and J ends, which lost 6 bases and 5 bases, there was a span of 14 bases. The germline V gene has CDR1 SGHTA and CDR2 FQGTGA. CDR3 bases: TGTGCCAGCAGTCGGACTGTGTCGGACGAGCAGTACTTC. Its translation: CASSRTVSDEQYF.

Written as DNA, the CDR3 is TGTGCCAGCAGCTTCAGCCGGAGCTCCTACAATGAGCAGTTCTTC. This sequence encodes CASSFSRSSYNEQFF. This chain connects TRBV5-8 to TRBJ2-1; D ambiguous. Germline V gene data show CDR1 as SGHTS and CDR2 as YDEGEE. Trimming took 2 bases from V and 0 from J, leaving 9 bases between them. This CDR3 has 15 amino acids. Together with reference TRBV5-8 and TRBJ2-1, the CDR3 gives the full variable domain: EAGVTQSPTHLIKTRGQQATLRCSPISGHTSVYWYQQALGLGLQFLLWYDEGEERNRGNFPPRFSGRQFPNYSSELNVNALELEDSALYLCASSFSRSSYNEQFFGPGTRLTVL.

This chain connects TRBV6-4 to TRBJ1-2, with 8 bases lining up with TRBD1. This CDR3 comprises 14 residues. Unmatched junction bases numbered 9, after V lost 5 bases and J lost 7 bases. Germline CDR1 is MRHNA and CDR2 is SNTAGT. CDR3 in DNA: TGTGCCAGCAGTCCCTTCACAGGGGGAGGTGGCTACACCTTC. Residues: CASSPFTGGGGYTF.

J is TRBJ2-2 and V is TRBV7-2; D not certain. From germline, CDR1 is SGHTA and CDR2 FQGNSA. V lost 3 bases to trimming and J lost 6 bases, with 8 bases between them. This CDR3 comprises 13 residues. Here the CDR3 DNA reads TGTGCCAGCAGCTTTTCGGTACCCGGGGAGCTGTTTTTT. Amino acid sequence: CASSFSVPGELFF.